This T cell receptor beta chain was documented in a study of T-cell reconstitution after alpha-beta-depleted transplantation in children. Unique molecular identifiers tagged the TCRbeta library. TCRdb re-called the PCR reads with MiXCR, one entry per CDR3 protein. The sample has 190,000 or so distinct CDR3 sequences, approximately 6.6% seen once. Sequences were derived from PBMCs from the stem cell graft donor, sampled from the stem cell graft. The receptor was isolated from a human donor who donated a stem cell graft to a child with Wiskott-Aldrich syndrome.

CDR3 in DNA: TGCGCCAGCAGCTTGGGGGCCTTTGGGGAGCAGTACTTC. Encoded protein: CASSLGAFGEQYF. The chain couples TRBV5-1 to TRBJ2-7; D remains ambiguous. The CDR3 spans 13 residues. Germline CDR1 reads SGHRS; CDR2 reads YFSETQ. V shed 0 bases and J shed 7 bases, with 11 bases lying between them.